The T cell receptor (beta chain) under discussion was sequenced for a study of beta chain features in type 1 diabetes. On this clone: Antigen: not known.

Study-level results: Fewer junction insertions and more nucleotide deletions appeared in type 1 diabetes patients. Researchers report that Type 1 diabetes patients had moderately but significantly shorter TCRB CDR3s across all four CD4+ subsets.

All of the isolated RNA was reverse transcribed, so expressed TCRB transcripts were sequenced. Measured with immunoSEQ multiplex PCR; TCRdb has only the in-frame clones, and not every one. The data show more than 350,000 clones, 11% seen once. With 7 bases clipped from V and 3 bases from J, the junction kept 4 bases outside the gene matches. CDR1 and CDR2 (germline): SQVTM, ANQGSEA. The CDR3 is made up of 13 amino acids. The sequence was obtained from a woman aged 18-29 years in good health. Sequenced sample: naive CD4+ T cells from blood. The chain joins TRBV29-1 to TRBJ2-1; TRBD1 matches at 9 bases. The CDR3 nucleotides are TGCAGCGCGGGGGACAGGGACTACAATGAGCAGTTCTTC. Residues: CSAGDRDYNEQFF.